Listed here are 27 T cell receptor beta chains from one sample, sequenced in a study of T cells after yellow fever vaccination (dated by TCRdb to about 2019). Reading the label with the study, this specimen's treatment or condition is: live attenuated yellow fever vaccine strain. The protocol used for the library was 5' RACE. Sequencing used an Illumina HiSeq 2500. TCRdb reran the public reads through fastp at Q25 and MiXCR, keeping productive beta chains. Each entry is one CDR3 protein sequence, shown with its most common DNA and genes. The sample table holds hundreds of thousands of distinct CDR3 sequences, of which around an eighth were seen once. Roughly 13% of the sample lies in the top ten. Sample: PBMCs, taken on the day of the yellow fever booster vaccination. These receptors all come from a man aged 25-45 years who received the YFV17D yellow fever vaccine.

The chain links TRBV6-1 to TRBJ2-3; TRBD1 is a possible D gene (5 bases). The CDR3 covers 13 residues. Trimming stripped 5 bases from V and 5 bases from J, with 11 bases between. Germline values: CDR1 MNHNS, CDR2 SASEGT. The CDR3 loop reads CASSIQGGDTQYF. The CDR3 nucleotides are TGTGCCAGCAGTATCCAGGGCGGAGATACGCAGTATTTT.

In its sample, this clonotype was seen a few times. The V call is TRBV5-5, the J call TRBJ2-1; 11 positions agree with TRBD2. This CDR3 spans 18 amino acids. V lost 0 bases and J lost 7; bases outside the gene matches: 12. Germline loops: CDR1 SGHKS, CDR2 YYEKEE (reference sequence). The CDR3 region has the DNA TGTGCCAGCAGCTTGGAATATTCGCGGGCTAGCGGGAGGAATGAGCAGTTCTTC. Amino acids: CASSLEYSRASGRNEQFF.

This clonotype was seen only a few times. This chain joins TRBV6-2 or TRBV6-3 and TRBJ1-6; D not resolved. Germline V gene lookup returns CDR1 MNHEY and CDR2 SVGEGT. This CDR3 comprises 16 residues. V was cut by 6 bases and J by 0 bases, with 12 bases left in between. The CDR3 here is CASSVTRSSYNSPLHF. CDR3 DNA sequence: TGTGCCAGCAGCGTGACGAGGAGCTCCTATAATTCACCCCTCCACTTT.

There are a few counts of this clonotype. The rearrangement joins TRBV12-3 or TRBV12-4 to TRBJ1-5; the D gene is possibly TRBD1 (5 bases). The CDR3 contains 14 residues. Trimming cost V 5 bases and J 1 base, with 9 bases left between them. The chain's CDR3 is CASSPGPSNQPQHF. The DNA of the CDR3 is TGTGCCAGCAGTCCAGGGCCGAGCAATCAGCCCCAGCATTTT.

This clonotype was seen more than once but under ten times. The chain links TRBV4-3 to TRBJ2-7, with TRBD2 matching over 13 bases. From germline, CDR1 is LGHNA and CDR2 YSLEER. This CDR3 comprises 16 residues. V was clipped by 3 bases and J by 2 bases; unmatched bases: 4. The CDR3 loop reads CASSHRTSGSTYEQYF. The CDR3 DNA reads as TGCGCCAGCAGCCATAGGACTAGCGGGAGCACCTACGAGCAGTACTTC.

This clonotype was found many times. V usage is TRBV10-3 and J usage is TRBJ2-7, with D perhaps matching TRBD2 (7 bases). The CDR3 loop spans 17 amino acids. Germline V gene sequence: CDR1 ENHRY, CDR2 SYGVKD. The germline V and J ends were trimmed by 8 bases and 1 base, with 24 bases remaining between them. CDR3 bases: TGTGCCATCGGAGGGGGGGGCGGGGAGCGGGTTTCCTACGAGCAGTACTTC. It codes for CAIGGGGGERVSYEQYF.

This clonotype was seen ten or more times. The genes are TRBV4-3 and TRBJ2-1, with TRBD2 matching 8 bases. The CDR3 has 16 residues. Germline trimming cut 1 base from V and 8 bases from J; bases unmatched to any gene: 10. Germline CDR1 and CDR2: LGHNA and YSLEER. The CDR3 is CASSQGGAGGYYEQFF. CDR3 nucleotide sequence: TGCGCCAGCAGCCAAGGTGGTGCGGGAGGCTATTATGAGCAGTTCTTC.

The V and J genes are TRBV27 and TRBJ2-5; D may be TRBD1 (5 bases). The CDR3 is 14 residues long. CDR1 is MNHEY and CDR2 is SMNVEV in the germline V gene (reference sequence). Between the trimmed V and J ends, which lost 3 bases and 5 bases, there was a span of 13 bases. CDR3 in DNA: TGTGCCAGCAGTTTCTCAAGGGGCTGGGAGACCCAGTACTTC. This translates into CASSFSRGWETQYF.

The gene calls are TRBV20-1 and TRBJ2-3; TRBD1 agrees at 7 bases. Trimming removed 6 bases from V and 0 bases from J; junction bases left unmatched: 6. The germline V gene has CDR1 DFQATT and CDR2 SNEGSKA (reference sequence). The CDR3 spans 14 residues. The CDR3 bases are TGCAGTGCAAACCGGGACAGAAGCACAGATACGCAGTATTTT. Amino acid sequence: CSANRDRSTDTQYF.

This clonotype has more than one count but fewer than ten. This sequence joins TRBV20-1 and TRBJ2-7; D not certain. The CDR3 runs 13 residues. The germline gives CDR1 DFQATT, CDR2 SNEGSKA (reference sequence). V was shortened by 3 bases and J by 3 bases, with 12 bases between the two germline ends. The CDR3 sequence is CSASSGFGYEQYF. DNA of the CDR3: TGCAGTGCTAGTTCCGGGTTCGGCTACGAGCAGTACTTC.

This sequence joins TRBV7-8 and TRBJ1-5; D is perhaps TRBD1 (6 bases). Trimming stripped 10 bases from V and 6 bases from J, with 16 bases between. Germline V gives CDR1 SGHVS, CDR2 FQNEAQ. The CDR3 extends over 13 amino acids. The CDR3 is CAMRPGGAQPQHF. CDR3 DNA: TGTGCCATGAGACCCGGGGGGGCTCAGCCCCAGCATTTT.

A few counts support this clonotype. This chain links TRBV7-6 with TRBJ2-7, with 9 bases matching TRBD2. CDR3 size: 15 residues. With V trimmed by 5 bases and J by 6 bases, 11 bases remained unmatched. The germline gives CDR1 SGHVS, CDR2 FNYEAQ. This CDR3 reads CASSEIAGVFGEQYF. The DNA of the CDR3 is TGTGCCAGCAGCGAAATAGCGGGAGTTTTTGGCGAGCAGTACTTC.

The J gene is TRBJ2-3, the V gene TRBV6-1; 8 nucleotides line up with TRBD2. The length of the CDR3 is 15 residues. The junction had 10 bases not matched to a gene; V was cut back by 6 bases and J by 5 bases. Looked up from germline, CDR1 is MNHNS and CDR2 is SASEGT. The CDR3 nucleotides are TGTGCCAGCAGGGACCGGGAGGGCCGGGTAGATACGCAGTATTTT. Translating gives CASRDREGRVDTQYF.

The genes are TRBV18 and TRBJ2-7; the match to TRBD1 covers 10 bases. V was pared by 7 bases and J by 6 bases, with 6 bases of the junction left unmatched. The CDR3 covers 13 residues. Per germline, CDR1 KGHSH and CDR2 LQKENI. This CDR3 reads CASFRDRGGEQYF. The CDR3, as DNA: TGTGCCAGCTTCCGGGACAGGGGTGGCGAGCAGTACTTC.

There are a few counts of this clonotype. The chain links TRBV29-1 to TRBJ2-4; D unresolved. Germline values: CDR1 SQVTM, CDR2 ANQGSEA. V lost 5 bases to trimming and J lost 1 base, with 6 bases between them. This CDR3 is built from 12 residues. The CDR3 region is CSVHGAKNIQYF. The CDR3 DNA follows: TGCAGCGTTCATGGGGCCAAAAACATTCAGTACTTC.

V is TRBV29-1 and J is TRBJ2-1, with a weak D call TRBD1 (6 bases). Germline lookup yields CDR1 SQVTM and CDR2 ANQGSEA. There are 14 residues in the CDR3. The V and J ends lost 6 bases and 3 bases respectively, with 15 bases between them. In DNA, the CDR3 is TGCAGCGTCCTTTCGGGACAAGGCTACAATGAGCAGTTCTTC. It codes for CSVLSGQGYNEQFF.

This clonotype was picked up a small number of times. This sequence joins TRBV2 and TRBJ2-1; the D gene is possibly TRBD2 (6 bases). Trimming cost V 11 bases and J 12 bases, with 20 bases left between them. This CDR3 region has 12 residues. Per germline, CDR1 SNHLY and CDR2 FYNNEI. The CDR3 reads CAGALLATGQFF. DNA of the CDR3: TGTGCCGGCGCCTTACTAGCCACAGGGCAGTTCTTC.

The chain recombines TRBV5-5 with TRBJ2-3; TRBD1 aligns across 9 bases. The CDR3 is 15 amino acids. Germline V gene data show CDR1 as SGHKS and CDR2 as YYEKEE (reference sequence). Trimming at V came to 1 base and at J to 2 bases, leaving 2 bases not matched to a gene. The CDR3 DNA is TGTGCCAGCAGCTTGACAGGGGGCAACACAGATACGCAGTATTTT. It encodes CASSLTGGNTDTQYF. The whole variable domain, remainder taken from reference TRBV5-5 and TRBJ2-3, is DAGVTQSPTHLIKTRGQQVTLRCSPISGHKSVSWYQQVLGQGPQFIFQYYEKEERGRGNFPDRFSARQFPNYSSELNVNALLLGDSALYLCASSLTGGNTDTQYFGPGTRLTVL.

In this sample, this clonotype turned up many times. V gene TRBV10-3 combines with J gene TRBJ2-1; no definite D call. The CDR3 has 12 residues. The germline V and J ends were trimmed by 5 bases and 2 bases, with 4 bases remaining between them. The germline CDR1 and CDR2 sequences are ENHRY and SYGVKD. CDR3 nucleotides: TGTGCCATCAGTCGGACCTACAATGAGCAGTTCTTC. Translated, it gives CAISRTYNEQFF.

This clonotype appeared a few times. V usage is TRBV5-4 and J usage is TRBJ2-1, with D unresolved. Trimming stripped 4 bases from V and 0 bases from J, with 11 bases between. CDR3 length: 15 residues. The V gene's germline CDR1 is SGHNT and CDR2 YYREEE (reference sequence). The CDR3 loop is CASSGVRTSYNEQFF. The CDR3 coding sequence is TGTGCCAGCAGCGGGGTGCGTACCTCCTACAATGAGCAGTTCTTC.

This rearrangement joins TRBV20-1 to TRBJ2-2; the D is unclear. The CDR3 contains 15 residues. Trimming shortened V by 3 bases and J by 0 bases, and 11 bases separated the two germline ends. CDR1 is DFQATT, CDR2 SNEGSKA, per germline (reference sequence). The CDR3 here is CSAREAYSNTGELFF. The CDR3 nucleotides are TGCAGTGCTAGGGAAGCCTACTCGAACACCGGGGAGCTGTTTTTT.

This clonotype was seen more than once but under ten times. The genes are TRBV14 and TRBJ2-7; no reliable D call. Germline V gives CDR1 SGHDN, CDR2 FVKESK. V was cut by 0 bases and J by 2 bases, with 8 bases left in between. The CDR3 runs 14 residues. CDR3 residues: CASSQDLVAYEQYF. CDR3 DNA sequence: TGTGCCAGCAGCCAAGATCTCGTAGCCTACGAGCAGTACTTC.

The V call is TRBV3-1, the J call TRBJ2-2; D is unresolved. Trimming removed 3 bases from V and 4 bases from J, with 6 bases in between. CDR1 is LGHDT and CDR2 is YNNKEL in the germline V gene (reference sequence). CDR3 length equals 13 residues. This CDR3 reads CASSHKVTGELFF. DNA of the CDR3: TGTGCCAGCAGCCATAAGGTCACCGGGGAGCTGTTTTTT.

This clonotype was detected many times. The chain combines TRBV12-5 with TRBJ2-1; TRBD2 matches 8 bases. With V trimmed by 0 bases and J by 0 bases, 4 bases remained unmatched. The CDR3 sequence is 17 residues long. CDR1 is LGHNT and CDR2 is FRNRAP in the germline V gene. The CDR3 reads CASGLVPSGSSYNEQFF. The CDR3 DNA is TGTGCTAGTGGTTTGGTCCCCAGCGGGAGCTCCTACAATGAGCAGTTCTTC.

Only a few counts were recorded for this clonotype. The chain uses TRBV20-1 and TRBJ2-5, with 7 bases fitting TRBD2. With V trimmed by 1 base and J by 4 bases, 0 bases remained unmatched. The CDR3 runs to 12 residues. Germline CDR1 reads DFQATT; CDR2 reads SNEGSKA (reference sequence). CDR3 sequence: CSARVAGETQYF. The CDR3 nucleotides are TGCAGTGCTAGAGTAGCGGGAGAGACCCAGTACTTC.

In this sample, this clonotype turned up many times. The chain has TRBV27 and TRBJ2-3, with TRBD1 as a possible D gene (5 bases). Germline values: CDR1 MNHEY, CDR2 SMNVEV (reference sequence). V was clipped by 0 bases and J by 0 bases, with 10 bases between them. The CDR3 sequence is 16 residues long. The CDR3 reads CASSLSWGTSTDTQYF. CDR3 bases: TGTGCCAGCAGTTTATCCTGGGGCACTAGCACAGATACGCAGTATTTT.

This clonotype was picked up a small number of times. This chain joins TRBV11-3 and TRBJ2-5; D is possibly TRBD1 or TRBD2 (6 bases each). The V end lost 5 bases, the J end lost 1 base, and 14 bases lay between the germline ends. The CDR3 runs 15 residues. Per the germline V gene, CDR1 is SGHNT and CDR2 is YENEEA. CDR3 amino acids: CASSRGYRAQETQYF. In nucleotides, the CDR3 is TGTGCCAGCAGCCGGGGGTACAGGGCCCAAGAGACCCAGTACTTC.